The clone carrying this T cell receptor (beta chain) was observed at least ten times. Its target is not known. Both iRepertoire HTBI primers and Arm-PCR of CDR3 regions were used to build the TCR beta libraries. TCRdb used MiXCR to reprocess the multiplex PCR reads, holding one entry per CDR3 protein. The data show 500,000 or so distinct CDR3 sequences, 14% seen once. CDR1 and CDR2 (germline): SGHAT, FQNNGV. The CDR3 is 14 amino acids. The V gene lost 5 bases and the J gene lost 3 bases, with 14 bases spanning the gap. Time point indicated: newly diagnosed GD, antithyroid drugs for less than 3 months. The TCR library was made from RNA extracted from PBMCs. An endocrinology unit in Xi'an, China, supplied the patients. The entry originates in a study of regulatory T cells in long-lasting Graves disease. General study results and limits: Clonotypes that were public and shared totalled about 2,500 in persistent patients versus about 1,000 in new patients.

This same sample was also part of a study on T cells in Graves' hyperthyroidism and ophthalmopathy. That paper states: Researchers report that a 13 V-J model separated ophthalmopathy from stable hyperthyroidism.

The sample in question was peripheral blood mononuclear cells (PBMCs), obtained at new diagnosis, from a patient treated with antithyroid drugs. This TCR came from a woman aged 45-65 years with Graves disease. J is TRBJ2-7 and V is TRBV11-2; a possible D gene is TRBD2 (6 bases). CDR3 DNA sequence: TGTGCCAGCAGCCTCGGGACTTCGTACTACGAGCAGTACTTC. Translation: CASSLGTSYYEQYF.